The T cell receptor (beta chain) under discussion was sequenced for a study of beta chain features in type 1 diabetes. Deletions cut 7 bases from V and 0 bases from J, with 9 bases between. CDR1 and CDR2 (germline): SGHTA, FQGNSA. The CDR3 loop spans 13 amino acids. Overall study results and limits: Patients with Type 1 diabetes showed moderately but significantly shorter TCRB CDR3s in all four CD4+ subsets.

This clone was observed a handful of times. Its matching antigen is unknown. Isolated RNA was reverse transcribed in full, so expressed TCRB transcripts were sequenced. Data came from immunoSEQ multiplex PCR; TCRdb stores just in-frame clones and leaves some out. The table has about 340,000 clones, roughly a tenth seen once. This receptor was taken from a man younger than 40 with type 1 diabetes. J is TRBJ1-2 and V is TRBV7-2; D may be TRBD1 (6 bases). Sequencing was carried out using central memory CD4+ T cells from blood. CDR3 bases: TGTGCCAGCACCCCAGGGGCTAACTATGGCTACACCTTC. Its protein is CASTPGANYGYTF. Full variable domain (missing parts from reference TRBV7-2 and TRBJ1-2): GAGVSQSPSNKVTEKGKDVELRCDPISGHTALYWYRQSLGQGLEFLIYFQGNSAPDKSGLPSDRFSAERTGGSVSTLTIQRTQQEDSAVYLCASTPGANYGYTFGSGTRLTVV.